One TCR beta chain is described in this entry. Its cognate antigen has yet to be identified. No qualities accompany the bases; no much larger clone lies one base away. The record originates from a study of immune characterization of retroperitoneal liposarcoma (dated by TCRdb to between 2018 and 2021). The library was produced with PCR. TCRdb records NextSeq 500 as the sequencer. The raw public data were reprocessed by TCRdb itself: fastp quality trimming at Q25, MiXCR clonotype calling, in-frame beta chains only. Entries that share a CDR3 protein sequence are merged under the most common genes and DNA. The sample table shows around 11,000 distinct CDR3 sequences, and 27% are seen once. The leading ten clones occupy 8.3% of the sample. From the germline V gene, CDR1 is MNHNS and CDR2 is SASEGT. The germline V end is reduced by 5 bases and the J end by 13 bases; junction bases left unmatched: 14. CDR3 length: 14 amino acids, cysteine to phenylalanine. The sequence is cut down to CDR3 DNA, 42 bases in frame from base 1.

The sequence links TRBV6-1 to TRBJ2-4, and 7 junction bases match TRBD2. The receptor was isolated from a male donor with retroperitoneal liposarcoma. Sequenced material: tumor tissue. The CDR3 protein: CASSILAANNEQYF. DNA sequence: TGTGCCAGCAGTATCCTAGCGGCTAACAATGAGCAGTACTTC.